The 8 T cell receptor beta chains listed next were all sequenced from one sample in a study of blood T cell repertoires in COVID-19. TCRdb keeps only in-frame clones here, not all; method: immunoSEQ multiplex PCR. The sample holds around 180,000 clones, approximately 85% seen once. The material sequenced was peripheral blood. These receptors were obtained from a man of 80 years or more with COVID-19, enrolled during active disease.

The chain is built from TRBV6-6 and TRBJ1-2; no clear D. CDR3 size: 14 residues. Between the trimmed V and J ends, which lost 0 bases and 7 bases, there was a span of 12 bases. Germline CDR1 MNHNY, CDR2 SVGAGI (reference sequence). This chain's CDR3 is CASSYSDTEGGYTF. CDR3 bases: TGTGCCAGCAGTTACTCAGACACGGAGGGTGGCTACACCTTC.

The rearrangement uses TRBV7-9 and TRBJ1-4; 11 nucleotides align to TRBD1. Trimming cost V 7 bases and J 8 bases; bases outside gene matches: 6. Per the germline V gene, CDR1 is SEHNR and CDR2 is FQNEAQ (reference sequence). The CDR3 spans 14 residues. The CDR3 region is CASTRRTGGEKLFF. CDR3 sequence (DNA): TGTGCCAGCACCCGCCGGACAGGGGGCGAAAAACTGTTTTTT.

This clone is a singleton in its sample. V and J are TRBV6-5 and TRBJ2-2; maybe TRBD1 (6 bases). Between the trimmed V and J ends, which lost 0 bases and 5 bases, there was a span of 10 bases. The CDR3 length is 15 residues. Germline V gene lookup returns CDR1 MNHEY and CDR2 SVGAGI. The CDR3 loop is CASSYSRGLTGELFF. The CDR3 DNA reads as TGTGCCAGCAGTTACTCAAGGGGGTTAACCGGGGAGCTGTTTTTT.

The V call is TRBV7-2, the J call TRBJ1-4; 8 nucleotides line up with TRBD1. V lost 5 bases, J lost 8 bases, and 7 bases stayed unmatched. Germline V gene data show CDR1 as SGHTA and CDR2 as FQGNSA. This CDR3 is built from 14 residues. CDR3 residues: CASSRQGAHEKLFF. CDR3 DNA sequence: TGTGCCAGCAGCCGGCAGGGGGCGCACGAAAAACTGTTTTTT.

This clone was seen only a few times. V gene TRBV19 combines with J gene TRBJ1-5, with D possibly TRBD1 on 5 matching bases. The V gene's germline CDR1 is LNHDA and CDR2 SQIVND (reference sequence). The CDR3 spans 14 residues. The V end lost 3 bases, the J end lost 4 bases, and 10 bases lay between the germline ends. CDR3 loop: CASSILNRNQPQHF. The CDR3 DNA sequence: TGTGCCAGTAGTATTCTTAACAGGAATCAGCCCCAGCATTTT.

The CDR3 nucleotides read TGTGCCAGCAGCTTAGACAGGACAGATACGCAGTATTTT. As protein: CASSLDRTDTQYF. J is TRBJ2-3 and V is TRBV7-3, with TRBD1 as a possible D gene (6 bases). Trimming stripped 2 bases from V and 3 bases from J, with 6 bases between. The CDR3 is 13 residues long. The germline V gene encodes CDR1 SGHTA and CDR2 FQGTGA. Full variable domain (outside the CDR3, taken from reference TRBV7-3 and TRBJ2-3): GAGVSQTPSNKVTEKGKYVELRCDPISGHTALYWYRQSLGQGPEFLIYFQGTGAADDSGLPNDRFFAVRPEGSVSTLKIQRTERGDSAVYLCASSLDRTDTQYFGPGTRLTVL.

The V call is TRBV6-2 or TRBV6-3, the J call TRBJ2-7; D is possibly TRBD1 (6 bases). From germline, CDR1 is MNHEY and CDR2 SVGEGT. The CDR3 covers 15 residues. V lost 2 bases to trimming and J lost 2 bases, with 13 bases between them. CDR3 protein: CASSYRGSGTYEQYF. For the CDR3, the DNA is TGTGCCAGCAGTTACAGGGGGTCAGGTACCTACGAGCAGTACTTC.

The V gene is TRBV5-1, the J gene TRBJ1-2, with a possible D match to TRBD1 (5 bases). V lost 3 bases, J lost 4 bases, and 13 bases lay in between. The CDR3 extends over 14 amino acids. CDR1 is SGHRS, CDR2 YFSETQ, per germline. DNA of the CDR3: TGCGCCAGCAGCTCGGGAGGGACTGGCTATGGCTACACCTTC. Protein sequence: CASSSGGTGYGYTF.